The TCR beta chain under discussion was sequenced for a study of technical replicates of blood from a few donors. V shed 5 bases and J shed 4 bases, with 10 bases lying between them. Germline V lookup: CDR1 SGHVS, CDR2 FNYEAQ. CDR3 length equals 13 residues. TCRdb's table, derived via immunoSEQ multiplex PCR, lists solely in-frame clones and lacks some. The sample consists of 65,000 to 95,000 clones, approximately 86% of them appearing once. The sample holds a few counts of this clone. This TCR was recovered from a human donor in good health. Some clones in this sample may be carry-over from other donors' samples. Sequencing was done on a sample of PBMCs. V gene TRBV7-6 combines with J gene TRBJ2-3, with D uncertain. CDR3 amino acids: CASSTTSPDTQYF. The CDR3 coding sequence is TGTGCCAGCAGCACTACATCCCCAGATACGCAGTATTTT.